A single sample is the source of the 4 T cell receptor beta chains below, sequenced in a study of shared clonotypes between healthy human individuals. Sequencing was performed with immunoSEQ multiplex PCR; in TCRdb, only in-frame clones are kept and a portion is missing. This repertoire shows 1.6 million or so clones, around 97% found once; its top ten account for 0.95% to 1.5%. The material sequenced was naive CD4+ T cells sorted from blood. Subset meaning: CD45RA+ positively selected. The receptors here all came from a man aged 25-40 years in good health.

The rearrangement uses TRBV6-5 and TRBJ2-3; perhaps TRBD1 as D (5 bases). Germline loops: CDR1 MNHEY, CDR2 SVGAGI. CDR3 size: 15 residues. Trimming took 0 bases from V and 2 from J, leaving 9 bases between them. As DNA, the CDR3 is TGTGCCAGCAGTTACTCGGACATCGTCACAGATACGCAGTATTTT. This gives the protein CASSYSDIVTDTQYF.

This rearrangement joins TRBV7-9 to TRBJ1-1; unclear D gene. Germline V lookup: CDR1 SEHNR, CDR2 FQNEAQ (reference sequence). The V end lost 6 bases, the J end lost 7 bases, and 15 bases lay between the germline ends. This CDR3 spans 13 amino acids. As DNA, the CDR3 is TGTGCCAGCAGATACGAGACCCACGGTGAAGCTTTCTTT. Its protein product is CASRYETHGEAFF.

The rearrangement joins TRBV10-3 to TRBJ2-5, with 9 bases lining up with TRBD1. V lost 0 bases, J lost 1 base, and 3 bases stayed unmatched. The CDR3 contains 16 residues. Looked up from germline, CDR1 is ENHRY and CDR2 is SYGVKD. The CDR3: CAISESTGGIQETQYF. The CDR3 coding sequence is TGTGCCATCAGTGAGTCGACAGGGGGGATCCAAGAGACCCAGTACTTC.

The V and J genes are TRBV28 and TRBJ1-3; no clear D gene. CDR3 size: 15 residues. Trimming shortened V by 2 bases and J by 3 bases, and 11 bases separated the two germline ends. Germline-derived CDR1 and CDR2 are MDHEN and SYDVKM. CDR3 bases: TGTGCCAGCAGTTTAATGGGGTCAGGTGGAAACACCATATATTTT. Translating it yields CASSLMGSGGNTIYF. Filled out from reference TRBV28 and TRBJ1-3, the complete variable domain reads DVKVTQSSRYLVKRTGEKVFLECVQDMDHENMFWYRQDPGLGLRLIYFSYDVKMKEKGDIPEGYSVSREKKERFSLILESASTNQTSMYLCASSLMGSGGNTIYFGEGSWLTVV.